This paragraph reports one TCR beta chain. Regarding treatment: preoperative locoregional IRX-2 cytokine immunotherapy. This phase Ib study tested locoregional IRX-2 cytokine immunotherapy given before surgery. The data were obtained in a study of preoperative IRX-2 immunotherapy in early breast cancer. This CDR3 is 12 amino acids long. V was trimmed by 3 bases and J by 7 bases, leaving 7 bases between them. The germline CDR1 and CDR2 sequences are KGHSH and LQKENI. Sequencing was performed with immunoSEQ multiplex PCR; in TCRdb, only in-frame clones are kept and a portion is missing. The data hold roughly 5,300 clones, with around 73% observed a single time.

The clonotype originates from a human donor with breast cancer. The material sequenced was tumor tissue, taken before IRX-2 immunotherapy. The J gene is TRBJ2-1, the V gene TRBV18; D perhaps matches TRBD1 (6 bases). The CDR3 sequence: CASSPQGNEQFF. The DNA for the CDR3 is TGTGCCAGCTCACCGCAGGGGAATGAGCAGTTCTTC.